The 17 T cell receptor beta chains given below trace back to one sample, sequenced in a study of tumor-infiltrating lymphocytes in primary liver carcinoma. Priming with a constant-region primer yielded TCR beta cDNA from about 480 ng total RNA. ARM-PCR, slightly modified, supplied the TCR beta libraries through three nested multiplex PCR rounds. TRBV1-TRBV30 forward primers and a C-beta reverse primer were used in the first two PCR rounds, which each ran for approximately 10 cycles. TCRdb redid the calling of the multiplex PCR reads with MiXCR, one entry per CDR3 protein. The sample includes 70,000 to 95,000 distinct CDR3 sequences, nearly 70% seen only once; the top ten take about 30%. Joint extraction of RNA and DNA used roughly 18-34 mg of bulk tissue that was unsorted. Specimen: liver tumor tissue from sampling region 4. Subset reported: tumor region T4, right-lateral pole. All receptors derive from a man aged 35-49 years with primary liver carcinoma and hepatitis B virus infection.

The CDR3: CASSLVGRGAAELFF. CDR3 in DNA: TGTGCCAGCAGCTTAGTCGGACGAGGCGCCGCGGAGCTGTTTTTT. The rearrangement links TRBV11-2 to TRBJ2-2; D gene uncertain. Trimming stripped 1 base from V and 10 bases from J, with 16 bases between. The CDR3 length is 15 residues. Germline values: CDR1 SGHAT, CDR2 FQNNGV.

Note on this clonotype: A much larger clone lies a single base off, so this may be a read error. The CDR3 DNA is TGTGCCAGCAGTTCCGAGACAGGGGTCAACACCAGGGAGCTGTTTTTT. Residues: CASSSETGVNTRELFF. The V call is TRBV6-5, the J call TRBJ2-2; TRBD1 matches 8 bases. CDR3 length: 16 residues. Germline CDR1 and CDR2: MNHEY and SVGAGI.

This clonotype was seen a single time. This may stem from a read error, because a much larger clone lies one nucleotide away. The chain couples TRBV30 to TRBJ2-6, with D perhaps given as TRBD1 or TRBD2 (5 bases each). Germline loops: CDR1 GTSNPN, CDR2 SVGIG (reference sequence). The CDR3 consists of 13 residues. The CDR3 reads CAWTDSGANILTF. In nucleotides, the CDR3 is TGTGCCTGGACGGACTCTGGGGCCAACATCCTGACTTTC.

The rearrangement uses TRBV11-2 and TRBJ2-6; TRBD1 agrees at 9 bases. Germline V gene sequence: CDR1 SGHAT, CDR2 FQNNGV. The CDR3 is made up of 18 amino acids. Trimming cost V 2 bases and J 14 bases; bases outside gene matches: 19. CDR3 loop: CASSLRQGGPSGASILTF. The CDR3 region has the DNA TGTGCCAGCAGCTTAAGACAGGGGGGCCCATCTGGGGCCAGCATCCTGACTTTC.

With regard to this clonotype: Here the CDR3 omits its conserved ending phenylalanine or tryptophan, so a read error is the likely source. J is TRBJ2-2 and V is TRBV24-1; TRBD2 aligns across 13 bases. V shed 3 bases and J 5 bases; nucleotides not matched to a gene: 8. The V gene's germline CDR1 is KGHDR and CDR2 SFDVKD. CDR3 size: 18 residues. CDR3 sequence: CATSDVETSGRFTGELFL. CDR3 coding DNA: TGTGCCACCAGTGATGTCGAGACTAGCGGGAGGTTTACCGGGGAGCTGTTTCTT.

Comments on this clonotype: A much larger clonotype is one base distant, so this may be a read error. V gene TRBV30 combines with J gene TRBJ2-7, with a tentative D call TRBD1 (6 bases). Trimming left V 6 bases short and J 3 bases short, with 15 bases between. The CDR3 is 13 residues long. Germline CDR1 is GTSNPN and CDR2 is SVGIG (reference sequence). CDR3 in amino acids: CACTGPLDYEQYF. Here the CDR3 DNA reads TGTGCCTGTACAGGGCCCCTGGACTACGAGCAGTACTTC.

This clonotype was seen at least ten times. The rearrangement uses TRBV5-8 and TRBJ2-1; tentative D call: TRBD2 (6 bases). Deletions cut 1 base from V and 2 bases from J, with 13 bases between. The germline CDR1 and CDR2 sequences are SGHTS and YDEGEE. The CDR3 contains 16 residues. The CDR3 protein is CASSLLWGEAYNEQFF. Here the CDR3 DNA reads TGTGCCAGCAGCTTGTTGTGGGGGGAGGCCTACAATGAGCAGTTCTTC. Full variable domain (outside the CDR3, taken from reference TRBV5-8 and TRBJ2-1): EAGVTQSPTHLIKTRGQQATLRCSPISGHTSVYWYQQALGLGLQFLLWYDEGEERNRGNFPPRFSGRQFPNYSSELNVNALELEDSALYLCASSLLWGEAYNEQFFGPGTRLTVL.

The rearrangement uses TRBV12-3 or TRBV12-4 and TRBJ2-5; the match to TRBD1 covers 9 bases. The CDR3 runs to 13 residues. The junction had 9 bases not matched to a gene; V was cut back by 5 bases and J by 11 bases. CDR3 protein: CASSRGQGENQYF. The DNA of the CDR3 is TGTGCCAGCAGTCGGGGACAGGGCGAGAATCAGTACTTC.

This chain joins TRBV6-6 and TRBJ2-7, with 9 bases that match TRBD2. The CDR3 totals 14 residues. CDR1 MNHNY and CDR2 SVGAGI come from the germline V gene (reference sequence). The V segment lost 10 bases and the J segment 4 bases; nucleotides outside the gene matches: 11. The CDR3 DNA follows: TGTGCCAACAGCCCCACCAGCGGGAGGTACGAGCAGTACTTC. Its protein product is CANSPTSGRYEQYF.

This clonotype was detected a few times. A clone one base away is much larger, so this may be a read error. No conserved phenylalanine or tryptophan ends this CDR3, so it is likely a read error. The chain joins TRBV12-5 to TRBJ2-2, with a possible D match to TRBD1 (6 bases). V lost 3 bases, J lost 12 bases, and 11 bases lay in between. This CDR3 has 12 amino acids. Germline CDR1 is LGHNT and CDR2 is FRNRAP. The CDR3 loop is CASGLGQGKLFL. CDR3 bases: TGTGCTAGTGGTTTAGGGCAGGGGAAGCTGTTTCTT.

This clonotype has a count of ten or more. Given a much more abundant clone one base away, this may be a read error. The J gene is TRBJ2-1, the V gene TRBV10-2, with 10 bases lining up with TRBD2. There are 15 residues in the CDR3. The germline gives CDR1 WSHSY, CDR2 SAAADI. This CDR3 reads CASTIAGGGLNGQFF. CDR3 nucleotide sequence: TGCGCCAGCACTATAGCGGGAGGAGGTCTCAATGGGCAGTTCTTC.

The table lists this clonotype with many counts. The chain joins TRBV5-1 to TRBJ2-7, with D possibly TRBD2 on 6 matching bases. Trimming shortened V by 0 bases and J by 6 bases, and 16 bases separated the two germline ends. CDR3 length: 15 amino acids. Germline-derived CDR1 and CDR2 are SGHRS and YFSETQ. The CDR3 DNA follows: TGCGCCAGCAGCTTGGCGTCTAGCGCTCCAGGCGAGCAGTACTTC. Protein: CASSLASSAPGEQYF.

Details on this clonotype: An end of the junction does not agree with germline; a read error may underlie this. The rearrangement links TRBV29-1 to TRBJ1-1; tentatively, D is TRBD1 (6 bases). Per the germline V gene, CDR1 is SQVTM and CDR2 is ANQGSEA. CDR3 length equals 13 residues. The CDR3 is CGVEDSMSTEAFF. The CDR3 DNA reads as TGCGGCGTTGAGGACAGCATGAGCACTGAAGCTTTCTTT.

This clonotype was found many times. This chain joins TRBV2 and TRBJ2-3, with D unclear. Germline V CDR1 and CDR2: SNHLY, FYNNEI. CDR3 length equals 12 residues. V lost 6 bases to trimming and J lost 7 bases, with 11 bases between them. CDR3 DNA: TGTGCCAGCAGCGCCGGGCCCAATACGCAGTATTTT. As protein: CASSAGPNTQYF.

This clonotype has a count of ten or more. V and J are TRBV29-1 and TRBJ2-1; D might be TRBD2 (6 bases). Germline CDR1 is SQVTM and CDR2 is ANQGSEA. The V and J ends lost 3 bases and 5 bases respectively, with 14 bases between them. The CDR3 covers 14 residues. The CDR3 nucleotides are TGCAGCGTTGATGGGCTAGCGTACCACAATGAGCAGTTCTTC. It is translated as CSVDGLAYHNEQFF.

Comment on this clonotype: One end of the junction varies from germline; a read error may be responsible. The V and J genes are TRBV20-1 and TRBJ2-5; TRBD1 aligns across 10 bases. Germline CDR1 and CDR2: DFQATT and SNEGSKA (reference sequence). There are 15 residues in the CDR3. The DNA of the CDR3 is TGCAGTGCAACGGACAGGGGGGGAATACAAGGGACCCAGTACTTC. It specifies CSATDRGGIQGTQYF.

Note on this clonotype: The germline gene is not matched at one end of the junction; a read error may be the cause. The chain joins TRBV4-2 to TRBJ1-4; D might be TRBD1 (5 bases). Germline assignment: CDR1 LGHNA and CDR2 YNFKEQ. CDR3 size: 15 residues. CDR3 protein: CGSSQVGPRNEKLFF. CDR3 bases: TGTGGCAGCAGCCAAGTGGGACCGCGGAATGAGAAGCTGTTTTTT.